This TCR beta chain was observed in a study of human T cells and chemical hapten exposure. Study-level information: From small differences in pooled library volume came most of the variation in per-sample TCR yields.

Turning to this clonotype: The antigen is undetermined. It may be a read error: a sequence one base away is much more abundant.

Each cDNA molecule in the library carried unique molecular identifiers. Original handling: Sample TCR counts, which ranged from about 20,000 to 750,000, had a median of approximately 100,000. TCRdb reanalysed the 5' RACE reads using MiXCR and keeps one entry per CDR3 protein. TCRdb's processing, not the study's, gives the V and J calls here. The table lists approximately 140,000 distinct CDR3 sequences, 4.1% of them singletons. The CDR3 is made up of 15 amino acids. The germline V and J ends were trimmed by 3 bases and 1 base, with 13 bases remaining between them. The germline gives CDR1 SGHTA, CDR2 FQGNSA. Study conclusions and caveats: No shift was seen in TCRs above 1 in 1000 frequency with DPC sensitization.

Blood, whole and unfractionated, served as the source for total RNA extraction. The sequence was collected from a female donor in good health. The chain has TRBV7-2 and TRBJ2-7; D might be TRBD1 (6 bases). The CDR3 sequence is CASSFTGYWSYEQYF. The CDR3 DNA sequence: TGTGCCAGCAGCTTTACAGGGTATTGGTCCTACGAGCAGTACTTC.